The source of this TCR beta chain is a study of CD8 T cells in Susac syndrome. An input of about 0.45 to 1 ug of RNA was subjected to reverse transcription using random hexamers. Amplification of TCR beta CDR3 spanned 54 Vbeta and 13 Jbeta via immunoSEQ multiplex PCR. Each CDR3 protein is one row after TCRdb ran MiXCR on the immunoSEQ multiplex PCR reads. The data show approximately 230,000 distinct CDR3 sequences, with around 93% seen just once and 0.055% to 0.075% held by the top ten. The T cells that were sequenced for TCR beta were CD8+ and CD4+ cells from blood. The multiple sclerosis control group consisted of treatment-naive patients whose relapsing-remitting disease, which was either stable or active, fulfilled revised McDonald criteria. TEMRA cells were FACS-enriched, with CD8+ and CD4+ T cells isolated negatively. Germline loops: CDR1 MNHEY, CDR2 SVGAGI. The CDR3 is made up of 14 amino acids. V was pared by 2 bases and J by 0 bases, with 7 bases between.

The sequence derives from a human donor with multiple sclerosis. Input material: CD4+ T cells from PBMCs. V usage is TRBV6-5 and J usage is TRBJ1-1; D unclear. CDR3 in amino acids: CASSYLGLNTEAFF. In DNA, the CDR3 is TGTGCCAGCAGTTACCTAGGACTGAACACTGAAGCTTTCTTT.